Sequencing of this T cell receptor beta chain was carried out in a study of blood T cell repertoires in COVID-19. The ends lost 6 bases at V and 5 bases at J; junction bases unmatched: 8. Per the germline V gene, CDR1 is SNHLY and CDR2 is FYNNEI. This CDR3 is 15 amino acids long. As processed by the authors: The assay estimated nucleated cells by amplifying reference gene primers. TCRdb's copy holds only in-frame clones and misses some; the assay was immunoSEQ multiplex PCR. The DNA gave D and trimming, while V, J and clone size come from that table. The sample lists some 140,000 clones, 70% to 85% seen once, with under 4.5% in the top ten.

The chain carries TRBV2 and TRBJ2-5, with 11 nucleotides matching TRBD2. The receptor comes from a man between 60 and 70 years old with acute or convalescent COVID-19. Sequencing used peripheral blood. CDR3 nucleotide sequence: TGTGCCAGCAGCGCGACTAGCGGGATGTTGGAGACCCAGTACTTC. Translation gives CASSATSGMLETQYF.